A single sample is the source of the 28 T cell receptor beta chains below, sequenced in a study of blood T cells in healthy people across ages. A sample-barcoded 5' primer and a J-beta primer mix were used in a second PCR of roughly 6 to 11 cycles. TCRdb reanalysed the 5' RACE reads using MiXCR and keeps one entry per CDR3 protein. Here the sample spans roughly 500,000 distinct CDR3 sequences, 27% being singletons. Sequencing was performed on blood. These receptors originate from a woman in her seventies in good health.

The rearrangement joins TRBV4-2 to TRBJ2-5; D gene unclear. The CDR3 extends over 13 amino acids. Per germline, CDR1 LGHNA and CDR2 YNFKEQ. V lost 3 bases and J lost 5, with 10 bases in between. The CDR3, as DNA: TGTGCCAGCAGCCAGCACGGTCATGAGACCCAGTACTTC. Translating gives CASSQHGHETQYF.

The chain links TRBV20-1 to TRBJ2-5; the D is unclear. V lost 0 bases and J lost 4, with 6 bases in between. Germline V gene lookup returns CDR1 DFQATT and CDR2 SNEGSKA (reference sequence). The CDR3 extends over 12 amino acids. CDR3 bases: TGCAGTGCTAGAGAAGCGAGAGAGACCCAGTACTTC. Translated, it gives CSAREARETQYF.

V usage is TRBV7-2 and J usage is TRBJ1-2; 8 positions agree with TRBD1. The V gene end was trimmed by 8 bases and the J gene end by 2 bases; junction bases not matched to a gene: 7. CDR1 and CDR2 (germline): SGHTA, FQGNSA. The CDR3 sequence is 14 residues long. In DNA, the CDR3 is TGTGCCAGCGGCCGGCAGGGGGCCAACTATGGCTACACCTTC. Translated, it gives CASGRQGANYGYTF.

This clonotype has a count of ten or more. The CDR3 DNA reads as TGTGCCAGCAGCCCGCCGGGACGGAGAAACAATGAGCAGTTCTTC. Its translation is CASSPPGRRNNEQFF. This sequence joins TRBV7-9 and TRBJ2-1; D is tentatively TRBD1 or TRBD2 (5 bases each). CDR1 is SEHNR, CDR2 FQNEAQ, per germline (reference sequence). The V gene lost 5 bases and the J gene lost 5 bases, with 16 bases spanning the gap. The length of the CDR3 is 15 residues.

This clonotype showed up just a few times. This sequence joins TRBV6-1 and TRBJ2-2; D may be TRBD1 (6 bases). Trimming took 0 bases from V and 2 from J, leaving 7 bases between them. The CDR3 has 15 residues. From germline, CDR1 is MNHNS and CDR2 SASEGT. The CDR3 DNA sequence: TGTGCCAGCAGTGAAGCGGGACATAACACCGGGGAGCTGTTTTTT. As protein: CASSEAGHNTGELFF.

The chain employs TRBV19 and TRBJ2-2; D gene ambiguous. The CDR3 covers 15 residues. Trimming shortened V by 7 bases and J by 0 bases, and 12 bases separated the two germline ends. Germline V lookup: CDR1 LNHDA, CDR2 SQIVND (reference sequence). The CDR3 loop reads CASTSPGTNTGELFF. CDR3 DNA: TGTGCCAGTACCTCCCCGGGTACGAACACCGGGGAGCTGTTTTTT.

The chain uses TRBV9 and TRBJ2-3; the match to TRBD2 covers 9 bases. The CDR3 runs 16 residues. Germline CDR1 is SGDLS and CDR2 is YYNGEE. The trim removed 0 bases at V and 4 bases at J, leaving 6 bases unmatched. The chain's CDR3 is CASSVGASGNADTQYF. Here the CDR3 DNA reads TGTGCCAGCAGCGTAGGGGCTAGCGGGAACGCAGATACGCAGTATTTT.

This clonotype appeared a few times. Here the CDR3 DNA reads TGTGCCATCAGCAACAGGGATGATAATGAAAAACTGTTTTTT. Residues: CAISNRDDNEKLFF. The chain couples TRBV10-3 to TRBJ1-4, with TRBD1 as a possible D gene (6 bases). The germline V gene encodes CDR1 ENHRY and CDR2 SYGVKD. The CDR3 totals 14 residues. Trimming cost V 6 bases and J 4 bases, with 12 bases left between them.

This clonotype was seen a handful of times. CDR3 amino acids: CASGLVLSRDPHETQYF. The CDR3 coding sequence is TGTGCTAGTGGTTTGGTACTAAGCAGGGACCCTCACGAGACCCAGTACTTC. The chain joins TRBV12-5 to TRBJ2-5; D tentatively reads TRBD1 or TRBD2 (5 bases each). Germline CDR1 is LGHNT and CDR2 is FRNRAP. The ends were cut back, 0 bases at V and 5 bases at J, with 19 bases in the middle. This CDR3 has 17 amino acids.

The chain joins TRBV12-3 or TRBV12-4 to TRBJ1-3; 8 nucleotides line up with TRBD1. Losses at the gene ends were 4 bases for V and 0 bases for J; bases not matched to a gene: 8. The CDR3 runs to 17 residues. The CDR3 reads CASSSGQGALSGNTIYF. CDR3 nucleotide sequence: TGTGCCAGCAGTTCGGGTCAGGGGGCCCTCTCTGGAAACACCATATATTTT.

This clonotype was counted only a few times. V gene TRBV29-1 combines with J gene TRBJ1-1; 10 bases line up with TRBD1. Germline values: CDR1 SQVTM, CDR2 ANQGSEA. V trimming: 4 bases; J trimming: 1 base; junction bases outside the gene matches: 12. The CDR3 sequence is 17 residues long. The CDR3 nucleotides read TGCAGCGTTGTAGGGGGACAGGGGATAAGGGCGAACACTGAAGCTTTCTTT. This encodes CSVVGGQGIRANTEAFF.

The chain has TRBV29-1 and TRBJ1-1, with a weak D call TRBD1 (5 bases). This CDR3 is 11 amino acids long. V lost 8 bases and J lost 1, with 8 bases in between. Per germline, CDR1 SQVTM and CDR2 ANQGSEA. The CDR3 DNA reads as TGCAGCATAAGGGGGAACACTGAAGCTTTCTTT. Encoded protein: CSIRGNTEAFF.

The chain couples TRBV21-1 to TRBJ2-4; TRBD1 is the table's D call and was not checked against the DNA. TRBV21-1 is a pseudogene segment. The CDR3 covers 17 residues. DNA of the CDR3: TGTGCCAGCAGCAAAGCGCTGAGGGGACGGGCCAAAAACATTCAGTACTTC. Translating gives CASSKALRGRAKNIQYF.

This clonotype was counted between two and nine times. CDR3 in amino acids: CASSPPTSGGKETQYF. The CDR3 nucleotides are TGTGCCAGCTCACCACCGACTAGCGGGGGAAAAGAGACCCAGTACTTC. The chain combines TRBV18 with TRBJ2-5; 12 bases align to TRBD2. CDR3 length: 16 amino acids. Trimming took 0 bases from V and 3 from J; bases not matched to a gene: 2. In germline, CDR1 is KGHSH, CDR2 LQKENI. Full variable domain (remainder filled in from reference TRBV18 and TRBJ2-5): NAGVMQNPRHLVRRRGQEARLRCSPMKGHSHVYWYRQLPEEGLKFMVYLQKENIIDESGMPKERFSAEFPKEGPSILRIQQVVRGDSAAYFCASSPPTSGGKETQYFGPGTRLLVL.

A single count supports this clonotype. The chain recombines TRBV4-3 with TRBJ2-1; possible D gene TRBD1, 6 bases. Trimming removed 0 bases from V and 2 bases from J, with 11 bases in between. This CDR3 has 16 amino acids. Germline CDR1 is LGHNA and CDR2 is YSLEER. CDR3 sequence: CASSQDQTGTYNEQFF. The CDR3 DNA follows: TGCGCCAGCAGCCAAGATCAAACAGGGACCTACAATGAGCAGTTCTTC.

CDR3 sequence: CSATGGGTQETQYF. CDR3 nucleotides: TGCAGTGCAACCGGCGGGGGCACCCAAGAGACCCAGTACTTC. The chain combines TRBV20-1 with TRBJ2-5; TRBD2 might be the D (7 bases). CDR3 length equals 14 residues. Germline V gives CDR1 DFQATT, CDR2 SNEGSKA (reference sequence). The V gene lost 6 bases and the J gene lost 1 base, with 15 bases spanning the gap.

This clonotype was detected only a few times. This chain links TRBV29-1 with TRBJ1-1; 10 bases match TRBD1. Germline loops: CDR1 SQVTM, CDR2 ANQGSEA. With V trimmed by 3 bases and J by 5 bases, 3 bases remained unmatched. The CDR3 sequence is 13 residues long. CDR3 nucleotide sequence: TGCAGCGTTGACCGGACAGGGGGTACTGAAGCTTTCTTT. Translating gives CSVDRTGGTEAFF.

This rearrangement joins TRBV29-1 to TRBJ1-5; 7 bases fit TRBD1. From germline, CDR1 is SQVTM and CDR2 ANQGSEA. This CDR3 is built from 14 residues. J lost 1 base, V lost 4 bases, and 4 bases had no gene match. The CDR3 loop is CSVGTGGSNQPQHF. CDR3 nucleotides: TGCAGCGTTGGGACAGGTGGGAGCAATCAGCCCCAGCATTTT.

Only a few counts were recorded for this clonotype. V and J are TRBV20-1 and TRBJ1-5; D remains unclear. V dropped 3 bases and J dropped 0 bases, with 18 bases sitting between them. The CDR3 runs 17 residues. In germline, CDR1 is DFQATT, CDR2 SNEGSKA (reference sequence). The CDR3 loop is CSARPPGTSYSNQPQHF. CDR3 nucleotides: TGCAGTGCTAGGCCACCAGGCACCTCTTATAGCAATCAGCCCCAGCATTTT.

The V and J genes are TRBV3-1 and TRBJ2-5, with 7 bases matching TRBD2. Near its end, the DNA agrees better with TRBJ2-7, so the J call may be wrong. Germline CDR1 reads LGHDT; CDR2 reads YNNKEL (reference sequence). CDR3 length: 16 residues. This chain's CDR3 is CASSPLGGTSEDEQYF. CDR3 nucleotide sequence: TGTGCCAGCAGCCCCCTGGGAGGAACTAGCGAGGACGAGCAGTACTTC.

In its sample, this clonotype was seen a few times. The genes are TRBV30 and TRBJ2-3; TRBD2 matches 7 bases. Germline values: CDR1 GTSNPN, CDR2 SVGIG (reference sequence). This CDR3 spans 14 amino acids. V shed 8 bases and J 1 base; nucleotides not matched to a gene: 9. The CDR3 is CAGGAGLGTDTQYF. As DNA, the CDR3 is TGTGCCGGTGGAGCGGGACTCGGCACAGATACGCAGTATTTT.

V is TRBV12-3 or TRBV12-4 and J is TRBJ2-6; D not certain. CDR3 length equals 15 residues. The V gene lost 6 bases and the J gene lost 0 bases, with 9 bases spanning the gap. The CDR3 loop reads CASSPDGSGANVLTF. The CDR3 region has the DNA TGTGCCAGCAGCCCGGACGGCTCTGGGGCCAACGTCCTGACTTTC.

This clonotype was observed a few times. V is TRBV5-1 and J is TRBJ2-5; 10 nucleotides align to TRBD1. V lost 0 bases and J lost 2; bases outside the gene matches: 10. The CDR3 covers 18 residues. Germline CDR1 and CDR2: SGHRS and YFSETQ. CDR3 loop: CASSLAPGQGTRQETQYF. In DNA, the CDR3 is TGCGCCAGCAGCTTGGCCCCGGGACAGGGGACGAGGCAAGAGACCCAGTACTTC. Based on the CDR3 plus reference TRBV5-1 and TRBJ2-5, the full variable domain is KAGVTQTPRYLIKTRGQQVTLSCSPISGHRSVSWYQQTPGQGLQFLFEYFSETQRNKGNFPGRFSGRQFSNSRSEMNVSTLELGDSALYLCASSLAPGQGTRQETQYFGPGTRLLVL.

CDR3 coding DNA: TGCAGTGCTAGAGCCTTGGAGGCTAGCGGGGGACACGAGCAGTACTTC. Amino acids: CSARALEASGGHEQYF. This chain uses TRBV20-1 with TRBJ2-7; 10 nucleotides agree with TRBD2. The V gene end was trimmed by 1 base and the J gene end by 5 bases; junction bases not matched to a gene: 11. The CDR3 runs to 16 residues. Germline V lookup: CDR1 DFQATT, CDR2 SNEGSKA (reference sequence).

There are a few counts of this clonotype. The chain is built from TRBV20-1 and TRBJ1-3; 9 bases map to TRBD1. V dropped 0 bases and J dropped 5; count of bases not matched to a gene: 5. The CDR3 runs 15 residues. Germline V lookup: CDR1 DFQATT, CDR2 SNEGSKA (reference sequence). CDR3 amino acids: CSARDEQGARNTIYF. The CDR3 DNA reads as TGCAGTGCTAGAGACGAACAGGGGGCGAGAAACACCATATATTTT.

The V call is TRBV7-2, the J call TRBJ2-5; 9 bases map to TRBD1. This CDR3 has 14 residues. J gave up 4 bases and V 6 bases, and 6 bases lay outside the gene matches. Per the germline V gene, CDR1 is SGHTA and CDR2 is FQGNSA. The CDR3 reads CASRSGQGRETQYF. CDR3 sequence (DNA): TGTGCCAGCAGATCGGGACAGGGACGAGAGACCCAGTACTTC. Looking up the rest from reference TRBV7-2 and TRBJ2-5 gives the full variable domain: GAGVSQSPSNKVTEKGKDVELRCDPISGHTALYWYRQSLGQGLEFLIYFQGNSAPDKSGLPSDRFSAERTGGSVSTLTIQRTQQEDSAVYLCASRSGQGRETQYFGPGTRLLVL.

The CDR3 region is CASSLRLGAGAPDTQYF. CDR3 sequence (DNA): TGTGCCAGCAGTTTACGGTTAGGAGCGGGGGCCCCAGATACGCAGTATTTT. The chain uses TRBV27 and TRBJ2-3, with 8 nucleotides matching TRBD2. Germline V gene lookup returns CDR1 MNHEY and CDR2 SMNVEV (reference sequence). Trimming removed 2 bases from V and 4 bases from J; junction bases left unmatched: 11. CDR3 length: 17 residues.

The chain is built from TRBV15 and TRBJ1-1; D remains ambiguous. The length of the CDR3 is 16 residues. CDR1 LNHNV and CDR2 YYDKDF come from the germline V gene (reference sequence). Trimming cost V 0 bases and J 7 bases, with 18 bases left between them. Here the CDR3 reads CATSRDWGPPMVEAFF. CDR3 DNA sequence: TGTGCCACCAGCAGAGACTGGGGTCCGCCAATGGTTGAAGCTTTCTTT.